The rows below give T cell receptor beta chains drawn from one sample of a study of T cell responses to AZD1222 COVID-19 vaccine. Here immunoSEQ multiplex PCR was the method, and the copy in TCRdb shows in-frame clones only, minus some. The top ten clones hold about 3.4% of a sample with about 81,000 clones, 75% to 90% of them seen once. This material consisted of peripheral blood, taken 28 days after the second AZD1222 dose. The receptors derive from an adult who received the AZD1222 COVID-19 vaccine. Both conserved end residues are part of each CDR3. The D gene is left open where the match is weak. Part of the rows lack a size; the others show once, few, many or a class for expanded clones.

clone size: -
D gene: -
V gene: TRBV30
J gene: TRBJ1-5
CDR3 DNA: TGTGCCTGCGACGGCAATAGCAATCAGCCCCAGCATTTT
CDR3 protein: CACDGNSNQPQHF

clone size: -
D gene: -
V gene: TRBV7-8
J gene: TRBJ1-1
CDR3 DNA: TGTGCCAGCAGCTTTGAGGGAATGAGGGGGAACACTGAAGCTTTCTTT
CDR3 protein: CASSFEGMRGNTEAFF

clone size: -
D gene: -
V gene: TRBV19
J gene: TRBJ2-1
CDR3 DNA: TGTGCCAGTATTTCTCCCCTAGCTAGGTCCTACAATGAGCAGTTCTTC
CDR3 protein: CASISPLARSYNEQFF

clone size: -
D gene: -
V gene: TRBV2
J gene: TRBJ1-5
CDR3 DNA: TGTGCCAGCAGTGAAGAGGGCGGCCAGCCCCAGCATTTT
CDR3 protein: CASSEEGGQPQHF

clone size: medium-sized
D gene: TRBD2
V gene: TRBV20-1
J gene: TRBJ2-1
CDR3 DNA: TGCAGTGCTAGTCGACCTAGCGGGAGGAAAATGGGTTACAATGAGCAGTTCTTC
CDR3 protein: CSASRPSGRKMGYNEQFF

clone size: once
D gene: TRBD2
V gene: TRBV7-2
J gene: TRBJ2-2
CDR3 DNA: TGTGCCAGCAGCGCTAAGAGCGGGGGGGCCGTCGGGGAGCTGTTTTTT
CDR3 protein: CASSAKSGGAVGELFF

clone size: -
D gene: TRBD1
V gene: TRBV7-3
J gene: TRBJ2-7
CDR3 DNA: TGTGCCAGCAGCTTAAATGTAGGGACAGTCTACGAGCAGTACTTC
CDR3 protein: CASSLNVGTVYEQYF

clone size: -
D gene: -
V gene: TRBV19
J gene: TRBJ2-3
CDR3 DNA: TGTGCCAGTAGTACGCCGTCAGATACGCAGTATTTT
CDR3 protein: CASSTPSDTQYF

clone size: -
D gene: TRBD2
V gene: TRBV19
J gene: TRBJ2-1
CDR3 DNA: TGTGCCAGTAACGAGCGGGGGGCCTACAATGAGCAGTTCTTC
CDR3 protein: CASNERGAYNEQFF

clone size: once
D gene: -
V gene: TRBV28
J gene: TRBJ1-2
CDR3 DNA: TGTGCCAGCTCCCTGGTTCGGGGCCACTATGGCTACACCTTC
CDR3 protein: CASSLVRGHYGYTF

clone size: -
D gene: -
V gene: TRBV3-1/TRBV3-2
J gene: TRBJ2-1
CDR3 DNA: TGTGCCAGCAGCCAAAAAGTTTACGGTGAGCAGTTCTTC
CDR3 protein: CASSQKVYGEQFF

clone size: once
D gene: TRBD2
V gene: TRBV7-3
J gene: TRBJ2-3
CDR3 DNA: TGTGCCAGCAGTTATAGCGGGAGTGGCCCAGATACGCAGTATTTT
CDR3 protein: CASSYSGSGPDTQYF

clone size: -
D gene: -
V gene: TRBV19
J gene: TRBJ1-1
CDR3 DNA: TGTGCCAGTAGTTTTCTGGGGGTGAACACTGAAGCTTTCTTT
CDR3 protein: CASSFLGVNTEAFF

clone size: -
D gene: -
V gene: TRBV29-1
J gene: TRBJ2-2
CDR3 DNA: TGCAGCGTTCCCCGCCTCGAAAGTCTCACCGGGGAGCTGTTTTTT
CDR3 protein: CSVPRLESLTGELFF

clone size: -
D gene: -
V gene: TRBV5-1
J gene: TRBJ1-6
CDR3 DNA: TGCGCCAGCAGCTCCGGGGGCAGTAATTCACCCCTCCACTTT
CDR3 protein: CASSSGGSNSPLHF

clone size: -
D gene: -
V gene: TRBV19
J gene: TRBJ1-5
CDR3 DNA: TGTGCCAGTAGACCAAAGGGGGGGGGCCATAGCAATCAGCCCCAGCATTTT
CDR3 protein: CASRPKGGGHSNQPQHF

clone size: -
D gene: TRBD1
V gene: TRBV10-3
J gene: TRBJ1-2
CDR3 DNA: TGTGCCATCAGTGGGGGACAGTTGAACTCCTATGACTACACCTTC
CDR3 protein: CAISGGQLNSYDYTF

clone size: -
D gene: -
V gene: TRBV28
J gene: TRBJ2-7
CDR3 DNA: TGTGCCAGCAGTTTTTTCCTTCGGGCCTCCTACGAGCAGTACTTC
CDR3 protein: CASSFFLRASYEQYF

clone size: -
D gene: -
V gene: TRBV7-3
J gene: TRBJ2-2
CDR3 DNA: TGTGCCAGCAGCTTATGGGCGAACACCGGGGAGCTGTTTTTT
CDR3 protein: CASSLWANTGELFF

clone size: -
D gene: TRBD2
V gene: TRBV10-2
J gene: TRBJ2-3
CDR3 DNA: TGCGCCACCGACGGGGAGGGGTCCGCTTTCACAGATACGCAGTATTTT
CDR3 protein: CATDGEGSAFTDTQYF

clone size: -
D gene: TRBD1
V gene: TRBV5-8
J gene: TRBJ2-2
CDR3 DNA: TGTGCCAGCAGCACGGGACAGGAGGCCGGGGAGCTGTTTTTT
CDR3 protein: CASSTGQEAGELFF

clone size: -
D gene: -
V gene: TRBV4-1
J gene: TRBJ2-2
CDR3 DNA: TGCGCCAGCAACTCGCGAGGGGGGGGCTGGAGCACCGGGGAGTTGTTTTTT
CDR3 protein: CASNSRGGGWSTGELFF

clone size: -
D gene: TRBD1
V gene: TRBV14
J gene: TRBJ1-1
CDR3 DNA: TGTGCCAGCAGCCAAGGGACAGGGCGCACTGAAGCTTTCTTT
CDR3 protein: CASSQGTGRTEAFF

clone size: once
D gene: TRBD2
V gene: TRBV6-5
J gene: TRBJ2-7
CDR3 DNA: TGTGCCAGCAGCTCCGGGACTAGCGGGAGAGAGCAGTACTTC
CDR3 protein: CASSSGTSGREQYF

clone size: -
D gene: TRBD1
V gene: TRBV19
J gene: TRBJ1-5
CDR3 DNA: TGTGCCAGTGTAGACAGGGCCAATCAGCCCCAGCATTTT
CDR3 protein: CASVDRANQPQHF

clone size: -
D gene: -
V gene: TRBV30
J gene: TRBJ1-1
CDR3 DNA: TGTGCCTGGAGTGGACAGATAAACACTGAAGCTTTCTTT
CDR3 protein: CAWSGQINTEAFF

clone size: -
D gene: -
V gene: TRBV4-1
J gene: TRBJ2-2
CDR3 DNA: TGCGCCAGCAGCCAAGTCAGAAACACCGGGGAGCTGTTTTTT
CDR3 protein: CASSQVRNTGELFF

clone size: once
D gene: TRBD1
V gene: TRBV18
J gene: TRBJ1-1
CDR3 DNA: TGTGCCAGCTCGACTAAGACAGGGGAGGTAACTGAAGCTTTCTTT
CDR3 protein: CASSTKTGEVTEAFF

clone size: once
D gene: -
V gene: TRBV2
J gene: TRBJ2-2
CDR3 DNA: TGTGCCACCCAGGAGACCGGGGAGCTGTTTTTT
CDR3 protein: CATQETGELFF

clone size: -
D gene: TRBD1
V gene: TRBV4-1
J gene: TRBJ2-2
CDR3 DNA: TGCGCCAGCAGCCTCGGGACAGGGCGGACCGGGGAGCTGTTTTTT
CDR3 protein: CASSLGTGRTGELFF

clone size: few
D gene: -
V gene: TRBV19
J gene: TRBJ2-3
CDR3 DNA: TGTGCCAGTAGTATAGGACTCACAGATACGCAGTATTTT
CDR3 protein: CASSIGLTDTQYF

clone size: -
D gene: TRBD1
V gene: TRBV28
J gene: TRBJ2-7
CDR3 DNA: TGTGCCAGCAGCCCCTCCCTAGGGACAGGGGGCCCCGAGCAGTACTTC
CDR3 protein: CASSPSLGTGGPEQYF

clone size: -
D gene: TRBD1
V gene: TRBV24-1
J gene: TRBJ2-5
CDR3 DNA: TGTGCCACCAGTCCAGACAGGGGGCGAGAGACCCAGTACTTC
CDR3 protein: CATSPDRGRETQYF

clone size: -
D gene: -
V gene: TRBV12-3/TRBV12-4
J gene: TRBJ2-7
CDR3 DNA: TGTGCCAGCAGTTTCCCAGGGAGGGAGCAGTACTTC
CDR3 protein: CASSFPGREQYF

clone size: -
D gene: -
V gene: TRBV28
J gene: TRBJ1-2
CDR3 DNA: TGTGCCAGCAGTTCGGAAGAATATGGCTACACCTTC
CDR3 protein: CASSSEEYGYTF

clone size: -
D gene: TRBD1
V gene: TRBV5-4
J gene: TRBJ2-7
CDR3 DNA: TGTGCCAGCAGCCCAGTTCCGGGGACAGGGCCCTACGAGCAGTACTTC
CDR3 protein: CASSPVPGTGPYEQYF

clone size: -
D gene: -
V gene: TRBV28
J gene: TRBJ1-2
CDR3 DNA: TGTGCCAGCAGTCCGTCTTGGGAGGAGAGCAACTATGGCTACACCTTC
CDR3 protein: CASSPSWEESNYGYTF

clone size: -
D gene: -
V gene: TRBV9
J gene: TRBJ2-3
CDR3 DNA: TGTGCCAGCAGCGTAGATGTCCCAGATACGCAGTATTTT
CDR3 protein: CASSVDVPDTQYF

clone size: once
D gene: -
V gene: TRBV5-4
J gene: TRBJ1-2
CDR3 DNA: TGTGCCAGCAGCTTACCGGACGGCGGGAACTATGGCTACACCTTC
CDR3 protein: CASSLPDGGNYGYTF

clone size: -
D gene: TRBD1
V gene: TRBV19
J gene: TRBJ1-5
CDR3 DNA: TGTGCCAGTAGCCTCCGGAGCCGGGACAGGGGAGTTGTTCAGCATTTT
CDR3 protein: CASSLRSRDRGVVQHF

clone size: -
D gene: -
V gene: TRBV2
J gene: TRBJ1-4
CDR3 DNA: TGTGCCAGCGACGAAATCCTCGGGGGCGAAAAACTGTTTTTT
CDR3 protein: CASDEILGGEKLFF

clone size: -
D gene: -
V gene: TRBV28
J gene: TRBJ1-2
CDR3 DNA: TGTGCCAGCTACTCGGGGGTCTATGGCTACACCTTC
CDR3 protein: CASYSGVYGYTF